Given below is one T cell receptor (beta chain) in context. The sample belongs to a study of beta chain features in type 1 diabetes. cDNA synthesis used the whole RNA isolate, giving expressed TCRB sequences. Data came from immunoSEQ multiplex PCR; TCRdb stores just in-frame clones and leaves some out. The table records approximately 40,000 clones, roughly 50% of them present only once. Deletions cut 4 bases from V and 2 bases from J, with 11 bases between. This CDR3 comprises 14 residues. CDR1 is SGHVS and CDR2 is FQNEAQ in the germline V gene. The receptor was derived from a woman aged 25-40 years in good health. Material: stem cell memory CD4+ T cells from blood. The J gene is TRBJ2-5, the V gene TRBV7-8; D is ambiguous. The CDR3 reads CASSSTLLQETQYF. The CDR3 region has the DNA TGTGCCAGCAGCTCCACACTACTACAAGAGACCCAGTACTTC.